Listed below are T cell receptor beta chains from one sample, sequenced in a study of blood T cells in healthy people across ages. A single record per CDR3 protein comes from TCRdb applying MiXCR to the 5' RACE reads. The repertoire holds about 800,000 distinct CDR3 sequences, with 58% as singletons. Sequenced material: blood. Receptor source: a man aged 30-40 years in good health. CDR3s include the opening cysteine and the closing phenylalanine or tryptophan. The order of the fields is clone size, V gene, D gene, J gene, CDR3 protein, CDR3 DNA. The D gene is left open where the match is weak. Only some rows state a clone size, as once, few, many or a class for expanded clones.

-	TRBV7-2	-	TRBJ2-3	CASSLVWTDTQYF	TGTGCCAGCAGCTTAGTTTGGACAGATACGCAGTATTTT
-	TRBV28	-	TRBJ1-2	CASSLLAENFGYGYTF	TGTGCCAGCAGTTTGCTGGCCGAGAACTTCGGCTATGGCTACACCTTC
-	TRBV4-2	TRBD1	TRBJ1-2	CASSPDRGTDGYTF	TGTGCCAGCAGCCCGGACAGGGGGACGGATGGCTACACCTTC
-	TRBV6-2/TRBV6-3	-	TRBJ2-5	CASSRLETTHRVPYF	TGTGCCAGCAGTCGACTCGAGACCACTCACCGGGTGCCGTACTTC
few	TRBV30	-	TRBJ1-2	CAWNTEANYGYTF	TGTGCCTGGAATACAGAAGCTAACTATGGCTACACCTTC
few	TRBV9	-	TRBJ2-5	CASSRVGETQYF	TGTGCCAGCAGCCGCGTAGGAGAGACCCAGTACTTC
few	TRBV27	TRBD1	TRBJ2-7	CATRQGTSTYEQYF	TGTGCCACCAGACAGGGGACATCCACCTACGAGCAGTACTTC
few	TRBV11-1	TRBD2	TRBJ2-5	CASSVGTSVARGETQYF	TGTGCCAGCAGCGTCGGGACTAGCGTCGCGCGTGGGGAGACCCAGTACTTC
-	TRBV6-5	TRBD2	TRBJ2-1	CASRWGLADNEQFF	TGTGCCAGCAGGTGGGGACTAGCGGACAATGAGCAGTTCTTC
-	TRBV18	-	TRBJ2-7	CASSPIADGPYEQYF	TGTGCCAGCTCACCTATAGCGGACGGGCCCTACGAGCAGTACTTC
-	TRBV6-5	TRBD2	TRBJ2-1	CASSYSFGLDGGEQFF	TGTGCCAGCAGTTACTCATTCGGACTAGATGGCGGTGAGCAGTTCTTC
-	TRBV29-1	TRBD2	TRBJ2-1	CSALGSSGSSYNEQFF	TGCAGCGCCCTAGGCTCTAGCGGGAGCTCCTACAATGAGCAGTTCTTC
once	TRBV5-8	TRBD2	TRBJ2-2	CASPKRSGVGTGELFF	TGTGCCAGCCCCAAACGTAGCGGGGTTGGCACCGGGGAGCTGTTTTTT
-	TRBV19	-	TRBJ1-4	CASSKLRRNEKLFF	TGTGCCAGTAGTAAACTTCGGAGGAATGAAAAACTGTTTTTT
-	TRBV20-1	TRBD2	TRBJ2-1	CSARAFGLAGSSYNEQFF	TGCAGTGCTAGAGCCTTCGGACTAGCGGGAAGCTCCTACAATGAGCAGTTCTTC
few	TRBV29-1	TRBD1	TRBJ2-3	CSVEDRDRGSMNTQYF	TGCAGCGTTGAAGACCGGGACAGGGGTAGTATGAATACGCAGTATTTT
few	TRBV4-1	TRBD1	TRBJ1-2	CASSLQVGQGDNYGYTF	TGCGCCAGCAGCCTCCAAGTGGGACAGGGGGATAACTATGGCTACACCTTC
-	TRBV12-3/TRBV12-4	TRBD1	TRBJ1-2	CASRKPGQGTNYGYTF	TGTGCCAGCAGGAAACCGGGACAGGGTACTAACTATGGCTACACCTTC
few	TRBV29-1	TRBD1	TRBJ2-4	CSVERTGEGKNIQYF	TGCAGCGTTGAAAGGACAGGGGAAGGCAAAAACATTCAGTACTTC
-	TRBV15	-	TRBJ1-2	CATSRDGAGIYGYTF	TGTGCCACCAGCAGAGATGGCGCAGGGATCTATGGCTACACCTTC
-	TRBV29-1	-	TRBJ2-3	CSVGFDAYTDTQYF	TGCAGCGTTGGGTTTGACGCCTACACAGATACGCAGTATTTT
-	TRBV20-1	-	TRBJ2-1	CSAATTSSYNEQFF	TGCAGTGCCGCGACTACGAGCTCCTACAATGAGCAGTTCTTC
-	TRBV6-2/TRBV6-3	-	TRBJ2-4	CASRKGAKNIQYF	TGTGCCAGCAGGAAGGGGGCCAAAAACATTCAGTACTTC
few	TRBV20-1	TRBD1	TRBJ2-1	CSATTGGGYNEQFF	TGCAGTGCCACGACAGGGGGCGGGTACAATGAGCAGTTCTTC
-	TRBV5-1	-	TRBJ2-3	CASSSPSGTDTQYF	TGCGCCAGCAGCTCCCCCTCCGGCACAGATACGCAGTATTTT
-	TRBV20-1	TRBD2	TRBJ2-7	CSASSQRGAYEQYF	TGCAGTGCTAGTAGCCAGCGGGGCGCCTACGAGCAGTACTTC
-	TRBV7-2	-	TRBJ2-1	CASTSGGGGVEQFF	TGTGCCAGCACCTCCGGGGGTGGCGGGGTTGAGCAGTTCTTC
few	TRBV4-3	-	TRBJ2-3	CASSQDGPRVITDTQYF	TGCGCCAGCAGCCAAGATGGGCCACGGGTAATCACAGATACGCAGTATTTT
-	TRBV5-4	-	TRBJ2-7	CASSTSLSSYEQYF	TGTGCCAGCAGTACGAGTTTAAGCTCCTACGAGCAGTACTTC
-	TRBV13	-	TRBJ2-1	CASSLGRGLYEQFF	TGTGCCAGCAGCTTAGGGCGGGGACTCTACGAGCAGTTCTTC
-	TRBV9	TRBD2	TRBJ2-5	CASSVGVAGGLETQYF	TGTGCCAGCAGCGTAGGGGTAGCGGGAGGATTGGAGACCCAGTACTTC
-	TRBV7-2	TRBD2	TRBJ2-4	CASSSKTSATKNIQYF	TGTGCCAGCAGCTCTAAGACTAGCGCTACCAAAAACATTCAGTACTTC
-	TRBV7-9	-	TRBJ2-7	CASSAGDRNSEQYF	TGTGCCAGCAGCGCGGGGGACAGAAACTCCGAGCAGTACTTC
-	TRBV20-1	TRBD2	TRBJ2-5	CSAGTSEKTQYF	TGCAGTGCCGGGACTAGCGAAAAGACCCAGTACTTC
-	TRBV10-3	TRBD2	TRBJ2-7	CAISDGALAGAYEQYF	TGTGCCATCAGTGATGGCGCGCTAGCGGGAGCCTACGAGCAGTACTTC
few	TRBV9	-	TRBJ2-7	CASSAGTYNEQYF	TGTGCCAGCAGCGCGGGGACCTACAATGAGCAGTACTTC
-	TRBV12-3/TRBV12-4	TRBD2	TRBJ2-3	CASSLGAGEADTQYF	TGTGCCAGCAGTTTGGGCGCGGGAGAGGCGGATACGCAGTATTTT
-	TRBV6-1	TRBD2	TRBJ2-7	CASSEWSGKGSYEQYF	TGTGCCAGCAGTGAATGGAGCGGGAAAGGCTCCTACGAGCAGTACTTC
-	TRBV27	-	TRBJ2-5	CASSPGWSETQYF	TGTGCCAGCAGCCCTGGTTGGTCAGAGACCCAGTACTTC
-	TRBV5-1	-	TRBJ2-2	CASSLANGELFF	TGCGCCAGCAGCTTGGCCAACGGGGAGCTGTTTTTT
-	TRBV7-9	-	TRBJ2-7	CASSSDPGAYEQYF	TGTGCCAGCAGCTCTGATCCGGGGGCCTACGAGCAGTACTTC
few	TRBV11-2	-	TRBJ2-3	CASSFRGGVRQYF	TGTGCCAGCAGCTTCCGAGGTGGGGTGAGGCAGTATTTT
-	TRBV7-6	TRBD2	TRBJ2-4	CASSSPGGSAGGGENIQYF	TGTGCCAGCAGCTCCCCGGGCGGTTCGGCGGGAGGAGGTGAAAACATTCAGTACTTC
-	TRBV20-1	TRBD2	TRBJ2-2	CSARVAGVDTGELFF	TGCAGTGCTAGAGTAGCGGGAGTCGACACCGGGGAGCTGTTTTTT
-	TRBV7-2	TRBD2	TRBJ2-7	CASSWNSGRYEQYF	TGTGCCAGCAGCTGGAATAGCGGGAGATACGAGCAGTACTTC
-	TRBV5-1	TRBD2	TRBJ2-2	CASSWGLAVNTGELFF	TGCGCCAGCAGCTGGGGACTAGCGGTAAACACCGGGGAGCTGTTTTTT
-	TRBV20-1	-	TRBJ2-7	CSARRGVGVYGQYF	TGCAGTGCTAGAAGGGGGGTGGGAGTATACGGGCAGTACTTC
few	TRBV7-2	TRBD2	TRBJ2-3	CASSAKSGTSPTYF	TGTGCCAGCAGCGCTAAGTCCGGGACTAGTCCGACGTATTTT